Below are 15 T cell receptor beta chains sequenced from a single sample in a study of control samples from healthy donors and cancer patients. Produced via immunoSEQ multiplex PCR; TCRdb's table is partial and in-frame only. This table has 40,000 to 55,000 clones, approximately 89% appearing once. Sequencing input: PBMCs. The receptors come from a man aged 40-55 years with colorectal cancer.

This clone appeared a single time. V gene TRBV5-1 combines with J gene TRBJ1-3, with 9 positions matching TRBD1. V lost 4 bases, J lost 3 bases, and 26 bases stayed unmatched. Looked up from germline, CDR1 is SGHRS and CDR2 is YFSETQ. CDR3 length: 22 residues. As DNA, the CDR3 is TGCGCCAGCAGCGGAGGACACTCAGCCCCCTATGGGACAGGGAATTTTGGAAACACCATATATTTT. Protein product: CASSGGHSAPYGTGNFGNTIYF.

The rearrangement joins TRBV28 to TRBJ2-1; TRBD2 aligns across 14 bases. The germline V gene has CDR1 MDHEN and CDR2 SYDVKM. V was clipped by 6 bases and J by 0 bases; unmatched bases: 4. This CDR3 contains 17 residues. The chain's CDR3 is CASRGLAGALSYNEQFF. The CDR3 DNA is TGTGCCAGCAGGGGACTAGCGGGAGCCCTCTCCTACAATGAGCAGTTCTTC.

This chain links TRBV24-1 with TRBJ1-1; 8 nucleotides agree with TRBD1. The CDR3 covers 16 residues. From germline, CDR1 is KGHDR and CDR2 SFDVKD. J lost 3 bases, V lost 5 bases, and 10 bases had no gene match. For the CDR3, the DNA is TGTGCCACCAGTGGAAGCAGGGGGCGCGGGGACACTGAAGCTTTCTTT. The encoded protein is CATSGSRGRGDTEAFF.

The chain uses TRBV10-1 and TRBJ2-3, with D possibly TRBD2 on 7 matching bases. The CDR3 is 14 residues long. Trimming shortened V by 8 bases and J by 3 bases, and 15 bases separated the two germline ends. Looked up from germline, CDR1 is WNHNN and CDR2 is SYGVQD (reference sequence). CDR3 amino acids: CASGDGGQTDTQYF. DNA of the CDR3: TGCGCCAGCGGGGACGGGGGGCAGACAGATACGCAGTATTTT.

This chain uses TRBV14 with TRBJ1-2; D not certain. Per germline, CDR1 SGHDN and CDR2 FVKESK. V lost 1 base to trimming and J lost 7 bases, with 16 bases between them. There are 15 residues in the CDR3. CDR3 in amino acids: CASSQAGSRWGGYTF. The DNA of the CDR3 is TGTGCCAGCAGCCAAGCCGGCTCCCGATGGGGTGGCTACACCTTC.

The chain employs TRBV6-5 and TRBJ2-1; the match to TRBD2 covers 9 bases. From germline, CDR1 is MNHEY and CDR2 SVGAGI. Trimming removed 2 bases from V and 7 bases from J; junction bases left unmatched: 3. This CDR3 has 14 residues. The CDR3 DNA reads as TGTGCCAGCAGTTACCCAGCGGGAGGAAATGAGCAGTTCTTC. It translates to CASSYPAGGNEQFF.

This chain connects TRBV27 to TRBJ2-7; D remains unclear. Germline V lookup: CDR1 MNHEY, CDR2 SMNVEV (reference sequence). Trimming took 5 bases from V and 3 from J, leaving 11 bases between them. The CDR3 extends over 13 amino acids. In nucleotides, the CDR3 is TGTGCCAGCAGTAGAATAGGGATCTACGAGCAGTACTTC. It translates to CASSRIGIYEQYF.

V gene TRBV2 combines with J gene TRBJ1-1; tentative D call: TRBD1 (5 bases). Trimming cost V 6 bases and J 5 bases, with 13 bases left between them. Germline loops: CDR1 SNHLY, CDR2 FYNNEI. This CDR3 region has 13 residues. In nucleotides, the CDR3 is TGTGCCAGCAGGGTGATTGGGGGTACTGAAGCTTTCTTT. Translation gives CASRVIGGTEAFF.

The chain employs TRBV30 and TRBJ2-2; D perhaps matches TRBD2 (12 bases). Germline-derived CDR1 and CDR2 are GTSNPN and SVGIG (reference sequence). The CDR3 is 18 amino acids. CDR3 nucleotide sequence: TGTGCGGGGCGGGGGACAGGGGGGACTAGCGGGTTCACCGGGGAGCTGTTTTTT. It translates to CAGRGTGGTSGFTGELFF. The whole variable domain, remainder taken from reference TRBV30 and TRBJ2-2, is SQTIHQWPATLVQPVGSPLSLECTVEGTSNPNLYWYRQAAGRGLQLLFYSVGIGQISSEVPQNLSASRPQDRQFILSSKKLLLSDSGFYLCAGRGTGGTSGFTGELFFGEGSRLTVL.

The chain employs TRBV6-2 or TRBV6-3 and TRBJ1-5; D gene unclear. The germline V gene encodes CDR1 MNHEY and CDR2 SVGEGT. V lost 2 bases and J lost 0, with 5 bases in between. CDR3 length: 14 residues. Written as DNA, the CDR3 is TGTGCCAGCAGTTACACGAATAGCAATCAGCCCCAGCATTTT. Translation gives CASSYTNSNQPQHF.

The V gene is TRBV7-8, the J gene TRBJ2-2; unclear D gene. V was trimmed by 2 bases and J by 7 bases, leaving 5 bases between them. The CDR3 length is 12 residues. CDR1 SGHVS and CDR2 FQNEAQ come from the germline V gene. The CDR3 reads CASSLNGGELFF. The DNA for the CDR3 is TGTGCCAGCAGCTTAAATGGCGGGGAGCTGTTTTTT.

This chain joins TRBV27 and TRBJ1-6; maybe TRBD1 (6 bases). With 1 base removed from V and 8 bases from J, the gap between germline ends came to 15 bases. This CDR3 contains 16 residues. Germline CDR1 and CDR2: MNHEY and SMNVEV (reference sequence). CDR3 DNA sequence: TGTGCCAGCAGTTTATTGCCAGGGGTGGTGGATTCACCCCTCCACTTT. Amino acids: CASSLLPGVVDSPLHF.

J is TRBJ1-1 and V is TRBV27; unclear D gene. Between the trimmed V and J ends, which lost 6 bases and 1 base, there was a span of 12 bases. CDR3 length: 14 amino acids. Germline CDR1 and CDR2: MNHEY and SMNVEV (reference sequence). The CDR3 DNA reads TGTGCCAGCAGGGGGATTTTCGAGAACACTGAAGCTTTCTTT. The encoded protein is CASRGIFENTEAFF.

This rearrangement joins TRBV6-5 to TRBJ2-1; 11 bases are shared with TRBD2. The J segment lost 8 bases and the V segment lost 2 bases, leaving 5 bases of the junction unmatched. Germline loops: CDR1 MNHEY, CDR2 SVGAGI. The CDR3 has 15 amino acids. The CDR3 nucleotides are TGTGCCAGCAGTTACGCTACTAGCGGGAGTTATGAGCAGTTCTTC. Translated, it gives CASSYATSGSYEQFF.

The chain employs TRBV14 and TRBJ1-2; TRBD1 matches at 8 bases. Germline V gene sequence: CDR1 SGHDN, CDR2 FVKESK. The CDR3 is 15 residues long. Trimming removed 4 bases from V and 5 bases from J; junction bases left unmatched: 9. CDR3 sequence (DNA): TGTGCCAGCAGCCCACGGGACAGGATAGCTTATGGCTACACCTTC. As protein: CASSPRDRIAYGYTF.